Each of the 5 T cell receptor beta chains below was sequenced from the same sample in a study of cytomegalovirus exposure and HLA in healthy donors. Amplification used 60 Vbeta primers and 13 Jbeta primers. Assay used: immunoSEQ multiplex PCR; TCRdb lists only in-frame clones, some missing. The table has approximately 100,000 clones, roughly 63% seen once. Sequencing used PBMCs. The receptors were gathered from a woman in her seventies in good health and CMV-seropositive.

This clone came up a few times. J is TRBJ1-1 and V is TRBV11-2, with D unclear. V was cut by 7 bases and J by 4 bases, with 16 bases left in between. The CDR3 has 14 amino acids. Germline CDR1 reads SGHAT; CDR2 reads FQNNGV. This CDR3 reads CASTLVERGTEAFF. The CDR3 DNA follows: TGTGCCAGCACCCTTGTCGAGCGAGGCACTGAAGCTTTCTTT.

This clone was counted a few times. This chain connects TRBV19 to TRBJ2-5; the match to TRBD1 covers 7 bases. The CDR3 length is 13 residues. Germline V gene sequence: CDR1 LNHDA, CDR2 SQIVND (reference sequence). V was pared by 0 bases and J by 13 bases, with 8 bases of the junction left unmatched. CDR3 sequence reads: CASSIDRTGAWYF. CDR3 coding DNA: TGTGCCAGTAGTATAGATCGGACAGGTGCATGGTACTTC.

V usage is TRBV18 and J usage is TRBJ2-2, with TRBD1 identical over 7 bases. Trimming took 3 bases from V and 7 from J; bases not matched to a gene: 2. Germline-derived CDR1 and CDR2 are KGHSH and LQKENI. The CDR3 sequence is 13 residues long. The CDR3 reads CASSPQGVGELFF. As DNA, the CDR3 is TGTGCCAGCTCACCGCAGGGGGTCGGGGAGCTGTTTTTT.

The rearrangement joins TRBV4-3 to TRBJ1-2; D is uncertain. This CDR3 spans 14 amino acids. The V gene's germline CDR1 is LGHNA and CDR2 YSLEER. V lost 0 bases and J lost 8, with 13 bases in between. DNA for the CDR3: TGCGCCAGCAGCCAAGAAATCCGTGAGGGCGGCTACACCTTC. The encoded protein is CASSQEIREGGYTF.

The rearrangement links TRBV7-8 to TRBJ1-2; TRBD1 might be the D (5 bases). Trimming left V 5 bases short and J 8 bases short, with 9 bases between. Germline CDR1 is SGHVS and CDR2 is FQNEAQ. The CDR3 is 11 amino acids. CDR3 DNA sequence: TGTGCCAGCAGCCAAGGGGCGGGCTACACCTTC. It translates to CASSQGAGYTF.